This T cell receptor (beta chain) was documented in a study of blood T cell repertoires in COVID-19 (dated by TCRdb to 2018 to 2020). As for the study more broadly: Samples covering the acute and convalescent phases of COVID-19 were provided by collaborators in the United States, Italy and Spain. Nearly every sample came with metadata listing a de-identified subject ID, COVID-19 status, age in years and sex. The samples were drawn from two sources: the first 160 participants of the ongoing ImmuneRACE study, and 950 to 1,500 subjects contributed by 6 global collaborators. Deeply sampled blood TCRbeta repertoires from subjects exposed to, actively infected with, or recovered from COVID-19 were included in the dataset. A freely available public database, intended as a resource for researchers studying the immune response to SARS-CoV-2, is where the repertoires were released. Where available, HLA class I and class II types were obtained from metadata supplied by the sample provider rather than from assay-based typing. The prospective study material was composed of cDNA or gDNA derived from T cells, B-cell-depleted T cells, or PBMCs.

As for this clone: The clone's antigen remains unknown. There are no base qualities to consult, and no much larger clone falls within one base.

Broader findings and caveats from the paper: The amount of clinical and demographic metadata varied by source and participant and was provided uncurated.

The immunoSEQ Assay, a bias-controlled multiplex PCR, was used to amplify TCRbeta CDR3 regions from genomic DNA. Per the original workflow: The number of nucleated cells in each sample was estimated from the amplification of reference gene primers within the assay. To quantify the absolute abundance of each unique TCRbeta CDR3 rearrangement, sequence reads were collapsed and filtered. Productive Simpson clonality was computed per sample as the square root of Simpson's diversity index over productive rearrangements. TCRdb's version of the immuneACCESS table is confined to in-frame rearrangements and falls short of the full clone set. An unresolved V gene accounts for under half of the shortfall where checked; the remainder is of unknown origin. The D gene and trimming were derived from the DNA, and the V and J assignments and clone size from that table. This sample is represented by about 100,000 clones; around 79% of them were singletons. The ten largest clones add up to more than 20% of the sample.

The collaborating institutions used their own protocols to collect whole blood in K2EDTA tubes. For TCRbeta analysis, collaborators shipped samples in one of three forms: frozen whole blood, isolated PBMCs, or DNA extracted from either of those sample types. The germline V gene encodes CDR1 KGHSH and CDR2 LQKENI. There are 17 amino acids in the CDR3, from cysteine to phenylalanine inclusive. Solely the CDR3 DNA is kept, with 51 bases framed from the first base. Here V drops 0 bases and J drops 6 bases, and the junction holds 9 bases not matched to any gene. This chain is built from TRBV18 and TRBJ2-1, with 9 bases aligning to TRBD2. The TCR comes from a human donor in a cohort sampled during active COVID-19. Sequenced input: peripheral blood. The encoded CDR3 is CASSPPGIAGAFNEQFF. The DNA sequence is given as TGTGCCAGCTCACCACCGGGGATAGCGGGAGCCTTCAATGAGCAGTTCTTC. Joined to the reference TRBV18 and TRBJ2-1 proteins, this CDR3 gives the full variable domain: NAGVMQNPRHLVRRRGQEARLRCSPMKGHSHVYWYRQLPEEGLKFMVYLQKENIIDESGMPKERFSAEFPKEGPSILRIQQVVRGDSAAYFCASSPPGIAGAFNEQFFGPGTRLTVL.